This is a list of T cell receptor beta chains from one sample in a study of cytomegalovirus exposure and HLA in healthy donors. Only in-frame clones appear in the TCRdb table, and some are missing; sequencing was by immunoSEQ multiplex PCR. The table lists around 130,000 clones, more than 55% of them singletons. The sequenced material came from PBMCs. These TCRs come from a woman aged 60-75 years in good health and CMV-seronegative. Each CDR3 is given with its conserved first and last residue. The order of the fields is clone size, V gene, D gene, J gene, CDR3 DNA, CDR3 protein. The D gene is left open where the match is weak. Rows give clone size only sometimes, using once, few, many, or a class for an expanded clone.

abundance: NA
v_gene: TRBV7-9
d_gene: TRBD1
j_gene: TRBJ2-1
CDR3nt: TGTGCCAGCAGCTTAATCGACAGGGTACGGAGCTCCTACAATGAGCAGTTCTTC
CDR3aa: CASSLIDRVRSSYNEQFF

abundance: NA
v_gene: TRBV7-9
d_gene: TRBD2
j_gene: TRBJ2-7
CDR3nt: TGTTCCAGCAGCCCATGGGGCGGGAGAAGCGAGCAGTACTTC
CDR3aa: CSSSPWGGRSEQYF

abundance: NA
v_gene: TRBV5-1
d_gene: TRBD1
j_gene: TRBJ1-2
CDR3nt: TGCGCCAGCAGCTTGGTCGGAGGACAGGGCTATGGCTACACCTTC
CDR3aa: CASSLVGGQGYGYTF

abundance: NA
v_gene: TRBV7-9
d_gene: NA
j_gene: TRBJ1-2
CDR3nt: TGTGCCAGCAGCTCCGGGGACAAATTCGTTGGCTATGGCTACACCTTC
CDR3aa: CASSSGDKFVGYGYTF

abundance: few
v_gene: TRBV29-1
d_gene: NA
j_gene: TRBJ2-3
CDR3nt: TGCAGCGTTGTGATAATCGGAGATACGCAGTATTTT
CDR3aa: CSVVIIGDTQYF

abundance: NA
v_gene: TRBV5-8
d_gene: TRBD1
j_gene: TRBJ1-3
CDR3nt: TGTGCCAGCAGCACGAGGACAGGTTATGGAAACACCATATATTTT
CDR3aa: CASSTRTGYGNTIYF

abundance: NA
v_gene: TRBV29-1
d_gene: TRBD2
j_gene: TRBJ2-5
CDR3nt: TGCAGCGTTGTTCGCGGGAGCGAGACCCAGTACTTC
CDR3aa: CSVVRGSETQYF

abundance: NA
v_gene: TRBV7-9
d_gene: NA
j_gene: TRBJ2-7
CDR3nt: TGTGCCAGCAGCTCCCCAAGGTGGGCGGGACAGCAGTACTTC
CDR3aa: CASSSPRWAGQQYF

abundance: NA
v_gene: TRBV5-6
d_gene: TRBD2
j_gene: TRBJ2-1
CDR3nt: TGTGCCAGCAGCACACTAGCGGTCACCTACAATGAGCAGTTCTTC
CDR3aa: CASSTLAVTYNEQFF

abundance: NA
v_gene: TRBV6-1
d_gene: NA
j_gene: TRBJ1-4
CDR3nt: TGTGCCAGCAGCAGGGAGGTAGGGACTAATGAAAAACTGTTTTTT
CDR3aa: CASSREVGTNEKLFF

abundance: NA
v_gene: TRBV9
d_gene: TRBD2
j_gene: TRBJ2-3
CDR3nt: TGTGCCAGCAGCACCCTTAGCGGGGGGGCGGTAGATACGCAGTATTTT
CDR3aa: CASSTLSGGAVDTQYF

abundance: NA
v_gene: TRBV19
d_gene: TRBD2
j_gene: TRBJ2-5
CDR3nt: TGTGCCAGTAGTTCCCTTGGGACTAGCGGAAAAGAGACCCAGTACTTC
CDR3aa: CASSSLGTSGKETQYF

abundance: NA
v_gene: TRBV2
d_gene: TRBD1
j_gene: TRBJ2-5
CDR3nt: TGTGCCAGCCAAACCGGGACAGGGCCCTGGGAGACCCAGTACTTC
CDR3aa: CASQTGTGPWETQYF

abundance: few
v_gene: TRBV11-2
d_gene: TRBD2
j_gene: TRBJ2-1
CDR3nt: TGTGCCAGCAGCACGGGACTAGCGGGGGGGAGCTCCTACAATGAGCAGTTCTTC
CDR3aa: CASSTGLAGGSSYNEQFF

abundance: many
v_gene: TRBV7-3
d_gene: TRBD2
j_gene: TRBJ2-3
CDR3nt: TGTGCCAGCAGCTCCTTAGCGGGAACTAGCACAGATACGCAGTATTTT
CDR3aa: CASSSLAGTSTDTQYF

abundance: NA
v_gene: TRBV6-5
d_gene: NA
j_gene: TRBJ1-1
CDR3nt: TGTGCCAGCAGAGGACAGCTTGAAGCTTTCTTT
CDR3aa: CASRGQLEAFF

abundance: NA
v_gene: TRBV19
d_gene: TRBD2
j_gene: TRBJ2-5
CDR3nt: TGTGCCAGTAGTATGGTAGCGGGATATCAAGAGACCCAGTACTTC
CDR3aa: CASSMVAGYQETQYF

abundance: NA
v_gene: TRBV28
d_gene: TRBD1
j_gene: TRBJ1-6
CDR3nt: TGTGCCAGCAGTCTGGAGACAGGGACGTTTTCACCCCTCCACTTT
CDR3aa: CASSLETGTFSPLHF

abundance: NA
v_gene: TRBV5-1
d_gene: NA
j_gene: TRBJ1-2
CDR3nt: TGCGCCAGCAGGGGGGGTAGCTATGGCTACACCTTC
CDR3aa: CASRGGSYGYTF

abundance: NA
v_gene: TRBV9
d_gene: TRBD1
j_gene: TRBJ1-5
CDR3nt: TGTGCCAGCACCCCAGGGGGATGGATCTATAGCAATCAGCCCCAGCATTTT
CDR3aa: CASTPGGWIYSNQPQHF

abundance: NA
v_gene: TRBV2
d_gene: NA
j_gene: TRBJ1-3
CDR3nt: TGTGCCAGCAGTGAAGCGACAGTCATGGGTAACACCATATATTTT
CDR3aa: CASSEATVMGNTIYF

abundance: NA
v_gene: TRBV7-9
d_gene: NA
j_gene: TRBJ2-3
CDR3nt: TGTGCCAGCAGCTTAGTAGTCACAGAATTAGATACGCAGTATTTT
CDR3aa: CASSLVVTELDTQYF

abundance: NA
v_gene: TRBV6-6
d_gene: TRBD2
j_gene: TRBJ2-3
CDR3nt: TGTGCCAGCAGACTTAGCGGGATCAGCACAGATACGCAGTATTTT
CDR3aa: CASRLSGISTDTQYF

abundance: once
v_gene: TRBV28
d_gene: NA
j_gene: TRBJ2-1
CDR3nt: TGTGCCAGCAGTGAGCTAGTAGTCTATGAGCAGTTCTTC
CDR3aa: CASSELVVYEQFF

abundance: few
v_gene: TRBV6-1
d_gene: TRBD2
j_gene: TRBJ2-1
CDR3nt: TGTGCCAGCAGTGAAAGGGATAGCGGGAGTTCCTACAATGAGCAGTTCTTC
CDR3aa: CASSERDSGSSYNEQFF

abundance: NA
v_gene: TRBV7-2
d_gene: TRBD2
j_gene: TRBJ2-3
CDR3nt: TGTGCCAGCACCCCCGTGGGCGGGGGGGCTTATACGCAGTATTTT
CDR3aa: CASTPVGGGAYTQYF

abundance: NA
v_gene: TRBV5-6
d_gene: TRBD1
j_gene: TRBJ2-1
CDR3nt: TGTGCCAGCAGCTTGGTTGGACAGGGGGACTACAATGAGCAGTTCTTC
CDR3aa: CASSLVGQGDYNEQFF

abundance: NA
v_gene: TRBV5-6
d_gene: TRBD2
j_gene: TRBJ2-7
CDR3nt: TGTGCCAGCAGCTTGGCCGGGACTAGCGAAACCTACGAGCAGTACTTC
CDR3aa: CASSLAGTSETYEQYF

abundance: NA
v_gene: TRBV28
d_gene: TRBD2
j_gene: TRBJ2-5
CDR3nt: TGTGCCAGCAGTTCCCCAAATAGCGGGTCTCAAGAGACCCAGTACTTC
CDR3aa: CASSSPNSGSQETQYF

abundance: NA
v_gene: TRBV5-1
d_gene: NA
j_gene: TRBJ2-5
CDR3nt: TGCGCCAGCAGCCCCGAACCGGGGTCACAAGAGACCCAGTACTTC
CDR3aa: CASSPEPGSQETQYF

abundance: NA
v_gene: TRBV28
d_gene: TRBD1
j_gene: TRBJ1-2
CDR3nt: TGTGCCAGCAGTCCTCGGACAGGGGCATATGGCTACACCTTC
CDR3aa: CASSPRTGAYGYTF

abundance: NA
v_gene: TRBV13
d_gene: TRBD2
j_gene: TRBJ2-5
CDR3nt: TGTGCCAGCAGCCAAGCGGGACTAGCGGGGGCCGGCGGGAAGACCCAGTACTTC
CDR3aa: CASSQAGLAGAGGKTQYF

abundance: NA
v_gene: TRBV28
d_gene: TRBD1
j_gene: TRBJ2-5
CDR3nt: TGTGCCAGCAGTACATCAACAGGGGTAGGAGAGACCCAGTACTTC
CDR3aa: CASSTSTGVGETQYF

abundance: NA
v_gene: TRBV6-4
d_gene: NA
j_gene: TRBJ1-5
CDR3nt: TGTGCCAGCAGTGAAAGTGTCCCAGGGGTCAGCAATCAGCCCCAGCATTTT
CDR3aa: CASSESVPGVSNQPQHF

abundance: NA
v_gene: TRBV9
d_gene: NA
j_gene: TRBJ1-1
CDR3nt: TGTGCCAGCAGCTTAGAACCGCGGGCGAGGAACACTGAAGCTTTCTTT
CDR3aa: CASSLEPRARNTEAFF

abundance: NA
v_gene: TRBV7-2
d_gene: NA
j_gene: TRBJ1-5
CDR3nt: TGTGCCAGCAGCTTGGACACGCGGCCCCAGCATTTT
CDR3aa: CASSLDTRPQHF

abundance: NA
v_gene: TRBV5-4
d_gene: TRBD1
j_gene: TRBJ2-5
CDR3nt: TGTGCCAGCAGCTTGAACAGGGGTAGGGAGACCCAGTACTTC
CDR3aa: CASSLNRGRETQYF

abundance: NA
v_gene: TRBV19
d_gene: TRBD1
j_gene: TRBJ2-1
CDR3nt: TGTGCCAGTAGTAACGGACAGGGGGCATTCTACAATGAGCAGTTCTTC
CDR3aa: CASSNGQGAFYNEQFF

abundance: few
v_gene: TRBV2
d_gene: TRBD1
j_gene: TRBJ2-7
CDR3nt: TGTGCCAGCAGGAGCCAGACAGGGTCAAGCTCCTACGAGCAGTACTTC
CDR3aa: CASRSQTGSSSYEQYF

abundance: once
v_gene: TRBV28
d_gene: NA
j_gene: TRBJ1-4
CDR3nt: TGTGCCAGCAGTTTGGGGCAGCTTAATGAAAAACTGTTTTTT
CDR3aa: CASSLGQLNEKLFF

abundance: NA
v_gene: TRBV11-3
d_gene: NA
j_gene: TRBJ2-1
CDR3nt: TGTGCCAGCAGCCCATGGTACGGGAACAATGAGCAGTTCTTC
CDR3aa: CASSPWYGNNEQFF

abundance: NA
v_gene: TRBV5-5
d_gene: TRBD2
j_gene: TRBJ2-1
CDR3nt: TGTGCCAGCACCTTGGGAGTAGCGGGGGGGCCCGATGAGCAGTTCTTC
CDR3aa: CASTLGVAGGPDEQFF

abundance: NA
v_gene: TRBV25-1
d_gene: TRBD1
j_gene: TRBJ2-7
CDR3nt: TGTGCCAGCACGCGGACAGGGTCCTACGAGCAGTACTTC
CDR3aa: CASTRTGSYEQYF

abundance: few
v_gene: TRBV7-9
d_gene: TRBD2
j_gene: TRBJ2-7
CDR3nt: TGTGCCAGCAGCCCCGGGGCGGGAGCCCTCTCCTACGAGCAGTACTTC
CDR3aa: CASSPGAGALSYEQYF

abundance: NA
v_gene: TRBV5-1
d_gene: TRBD1
j_gene: TRBJ2-7
CDR3nt: TGCGCCAGCAGCGCAGGGGGTATTTACGAGCAGTACTTC
CDR3aa: CASSAGGIYEQYF

abundance: NA
v_gene: TRBV4-3
d_gene: NA
j_gene: TRBJ1-2
CDR3nt: TGCGCCAGCACCCCCCCAGGGGATAACTATGGCTACACCTTC
CDR3aa: CASTPPGDNYGYTF

abundance: NA
v_gene: TRBV6-1
d_gene: TRBD2
j_gene: TRBJ2-5
CDR3nt: TGTGCCAGCAGTGTTGGCGGGGGGGTCGCGGAGACCCAGTACTTC
CDR3aa: CASSVGGGVAETQYF

abundance: few
v_gene: TRBV5-1
d_gene: TRBD1
j_gene: TRBJ2-1
CDR3nt: TGCGCCAGCAGCCGGGGGCCGGGACAGGGAAGTAATGAGCAGTTCTTC
CDR3aa: CASSRGPGQGSNEQFF

abundance: NA
v_gene: TRBV5-6
d_gene: TRBD1
j_gene: TRBJ1-2
CDR3nt: TGTGCCAGCACCGAACAGGGGTGGGACTATGGCTACACCTTC
CDR3aa: CASTEQGWDYGYTF

abundance: few
v_gene: TRBV5-1
d_gene: NA
j_gene: TRBJ2-5
CDR3nt: TGCGCCAGCAGCCCGGAAGGGCGGGAAGAGACCCAGTACTTC
CDR3aa: CASSPEGREETQYF

abundance: few
v_gene: TRBV5-4
d_gene: NA
j_gene: TRBJ2-7
CDR3nt: TGTGCCAGCGGAGCCGGGAAGAGGGACTCCTACGAGCAGTACTTC
CDR3aa: CASGAGKRDSYEQYF

abundance: NA
v_gene: TRBV5-4
d_gene: TRBD1
j_gene: TRBJ2-7
CDR3nt: TGTGCCAGCAGCCACGACAGGGCATCCTACGAGCAGTACTTC
CDR3aa: CASSHDRASYEQYF

abundance: few
v_gene: TRBV7-2
d_gene: NA
j_gene: TRBJ1-1
CDR3nt: TGTGCCAGCAGCTTCGGCAGGCCAGGCACTGAAGCTTTCTTT
CDR3aa: CASSFGRPGTEAFF

abundance: NA
v_gene: TRBV4-2
d_gene: NA
j_gene: TRBJ2-7
CDR3nt: TGTGCCAGCAGCCAAGAGGCTAGCGACTACGAGCAGTACTTC
CDR3aa: CASSQEASDYEQYF